One sample yielded the 7 T cell receptor beta chains listed below, sequenced in a study of OX40 agonist ivuxolimab in advanced cancers. The repertoire was sequenced with immunoSEQ multiplex PCR; TCRdb's copy has only in-frame clones and lacks some. The sample yields tens of thousands of clones, 70% to 90% seen once. This sample comprised CD4+ or CD8+ T cells sorted from blood, obtained in a trial of the OX40 agonist ivuxolimab. These receptors were taken from an adult with an advanced solid tumor such as melanoma, head and neck, liver or kidney cancer.

The V gene is TRBV28, the J gene TRBJ2-7; maybe TRBD2 (6 bases). Per germline, CDR1 MDHEN and CDR2 SYDVKM. The CDR3 extends over 14 amino acids. Trimming stripped 6 bases from V and 5 bases from J, with 17 bases between. CDR3: CASRDPPGVHEQYF. The DNA of the CDR3 is TGTGCCAGCAGGGACCCCCCGGGGGTCCACGAGCAGTACTTC.

This chain links TRBV6-5 with TRBJ1-1, with D perhaps TRBD1 (6 bases). The V end lost 5 bases, the J end lost 7 bases, and 14 bases lay between the germline ends. From germline, CDR1 is MNHEY and CDR2 SVGAGI. The CDR3 is made up of 13 amino acids. The CDR3 bases are TGTGCCAGCAGTCCCACAGGGCAGAATGAAGCTTTCTTT. This gives the protein CASSPTGQNEAFF.

This clone was seen a few times. The V call is TRBV2, the J call TRBJ2-3; D gene uncertain. V shed 2 bases and J shed 4 bases, with 10 bases lying between them. Germline CDR1 SNHLY, CDR2 FYNNEI. The CDR3 totals 14 residues. CDR3 in amino acids: CASSEQSLSDTQYF. CDR3 nucleotide sequence: TGTGCCAGCAGTGAACAAAGTTTGTCAGATACGCAGTATTTT.

This clone was observed a handful of times. The chain joins TRBV5-5 to TRBJ2-7, with D possibly TRBD1 on 7 matching bases. CDR3 length: 14 residues. V was cut by 1 base and J by 1 base, with 9 bases left in between. CDR1 is SGHKS, CDR2 YYEKEE, per germline (reference sequence). The CDR3 region is CASSLQGGSYEQYF. In DNA form, the CDR3 reads TGTGCCAGCAGCTTGCAGGGGGGTTCCTACGAGCAGTACTTC. Supplemented by reference TRBV5-5 and TRBJ2-7, the full variable domain reads DAGVTQSPTHLIKTRGQQVTLRCSPISGHKSVSWYQQVLGQGPQFIFQYYEKEERGRGNFPDRFSARQFPNYSSELNVNALLLGDSALYLCASSLQGGSYEQYFGPGTRLTVT.

The chain carries TRBV7-2 and TRBJ2-4; D unclear. The CDR3 contains 14 residues. The germline gives CDR1 SGHTA, CDR2 FQGNSA. V lost 2 bases and J 9 bases, leaving 14 bases between the germline ends. The DNA for the CDR3 is TGTGCCAGCAGCTTAACAGTTCGCGGCAGCATTCAGTACTTC. It translates to CASSLTVRGSIQYF.

The rearrangement joins TRBV6-5 to TRBJ2-7, with TRBD2 as a possible D gene (6 bases). Trimming pared 7 bases from V and 0 bases from J, leaving 13 bases between. The CDR3 extends over 14 amino acids. Looked up from germline, CDR1 is MNHEY and CDR2 is SVGAGI. The CDR3 region is CASKREATSYEQYF. CDR3 nucleotide sequence: TGTGCCAGCAAAAGGGAGGCTACCTCCTACGAGCAGTACTTC.

This chain uses TRBV9 with TRBJ2-5, with D perhaps TRBD2 (5 bases). CDR3 size: 18 residues. Germline V gene sequence: CDR1 SGDLS, CDR2 YYNGEE. V was trimmed by 0 bases and J by 0 bases, leaving 18 bases between them. The CDR3 reads CASSVGIARRTNQETQYF. The CDR3 DNA sequence: TGTGCCAGCAGCGTAGGGATAGCGCGGAGAACTAACCAAGAGACCCAGTACTTC.